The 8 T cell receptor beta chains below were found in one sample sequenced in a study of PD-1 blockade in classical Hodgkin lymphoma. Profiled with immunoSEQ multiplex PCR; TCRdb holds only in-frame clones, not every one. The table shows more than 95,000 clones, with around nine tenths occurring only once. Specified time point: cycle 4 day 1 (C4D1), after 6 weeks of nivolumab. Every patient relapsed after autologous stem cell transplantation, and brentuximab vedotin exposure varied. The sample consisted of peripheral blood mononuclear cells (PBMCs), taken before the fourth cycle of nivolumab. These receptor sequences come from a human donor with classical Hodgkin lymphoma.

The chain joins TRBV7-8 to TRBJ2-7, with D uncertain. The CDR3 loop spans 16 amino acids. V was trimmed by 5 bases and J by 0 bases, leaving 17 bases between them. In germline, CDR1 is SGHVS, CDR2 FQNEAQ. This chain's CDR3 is CASSRRRAAPSYEQYF. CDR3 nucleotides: TGTGCCAGCAGCCGTCGACGTGCAGCGCCCTCCTACGAGCAGTACTTC.

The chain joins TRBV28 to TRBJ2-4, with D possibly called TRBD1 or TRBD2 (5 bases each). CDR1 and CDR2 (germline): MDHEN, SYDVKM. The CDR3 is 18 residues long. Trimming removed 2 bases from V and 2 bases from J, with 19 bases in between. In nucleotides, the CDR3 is TGTGCCAGCAGTTTAGGGTCGCGGCGTCTGGGACCCAAAAACATTCAGTACTTC. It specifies CASSLGSRRLGPKNIQYF.

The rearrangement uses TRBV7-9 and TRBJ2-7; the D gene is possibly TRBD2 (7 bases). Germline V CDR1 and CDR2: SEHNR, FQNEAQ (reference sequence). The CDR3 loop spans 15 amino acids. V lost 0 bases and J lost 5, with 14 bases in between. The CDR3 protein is CASSLAAGGGHEQYF. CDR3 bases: TGTGCCAGCAGCTTAGCGGCTGGGGGGGGGCACGAGCAGTACTTC.

CDR3 loop: CASSPAVYRGSNVANNEQFF. As DNA, the CDR3 is TGTGCCAGCTCACCAGCGGTGTACAGGGGAAGTAATGTGGCAAACAATGAGCAGTTCTTC. The chain recombines TRBV18 with TRBJ2-1; 7 bases are a match to TRBD1. The germline V gene has CDR1 KGHSH and CDR2 LQKENI. V trimming: 2 bases; J trimming: 5 bases; junction bases outside the gene matches: 21. This CDR3 is 20 amino acids long.

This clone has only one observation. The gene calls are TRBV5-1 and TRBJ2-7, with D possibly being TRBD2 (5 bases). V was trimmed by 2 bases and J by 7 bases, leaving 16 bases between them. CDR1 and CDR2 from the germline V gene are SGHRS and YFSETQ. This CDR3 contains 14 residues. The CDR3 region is CASSLRGAESEQYF. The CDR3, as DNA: TGCGCCAGCAGCTTACGGGGAGCGGAGTCGGAGCAGTACTTC.

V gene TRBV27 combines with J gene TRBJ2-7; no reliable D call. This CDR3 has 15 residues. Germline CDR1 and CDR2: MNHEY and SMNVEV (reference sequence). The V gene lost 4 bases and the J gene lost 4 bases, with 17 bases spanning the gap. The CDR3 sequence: CASSSPAQSQYEQYF. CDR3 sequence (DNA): TGTGCCAGCAGTTCCCCGGCCCAGAGCCAATACGAGCAGTACTTC.

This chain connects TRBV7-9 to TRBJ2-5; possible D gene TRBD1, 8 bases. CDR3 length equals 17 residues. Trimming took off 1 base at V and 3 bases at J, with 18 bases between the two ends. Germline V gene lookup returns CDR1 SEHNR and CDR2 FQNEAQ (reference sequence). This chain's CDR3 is CASSLEEGQGGEETQYF. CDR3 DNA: TGTGCCAGCAGCTTAGAGGAAGGACAGGGAGGGGAAGAGACCCAGTACTTC.

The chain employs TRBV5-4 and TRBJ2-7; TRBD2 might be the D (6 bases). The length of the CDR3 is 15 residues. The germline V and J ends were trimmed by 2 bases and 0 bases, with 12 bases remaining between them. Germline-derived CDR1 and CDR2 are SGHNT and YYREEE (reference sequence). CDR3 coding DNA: TGTGCCAGCAGCTTTCTGGGACTGGGCTCCTACGAGCAGTACTTC. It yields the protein CASSFLGLGSYEQYF.